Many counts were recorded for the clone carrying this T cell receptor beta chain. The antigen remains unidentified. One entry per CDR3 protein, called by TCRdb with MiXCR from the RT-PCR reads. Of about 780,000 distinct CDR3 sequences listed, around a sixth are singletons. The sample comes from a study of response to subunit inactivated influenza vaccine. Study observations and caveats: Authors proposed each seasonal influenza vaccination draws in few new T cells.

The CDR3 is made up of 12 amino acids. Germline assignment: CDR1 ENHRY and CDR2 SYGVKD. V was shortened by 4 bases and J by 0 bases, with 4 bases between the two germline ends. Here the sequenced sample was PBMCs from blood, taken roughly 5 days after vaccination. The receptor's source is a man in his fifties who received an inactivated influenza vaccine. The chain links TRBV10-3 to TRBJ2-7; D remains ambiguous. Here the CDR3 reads CAISGGSYEQYF. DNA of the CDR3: TGTGCCATCAGTGGGGGCTCCTACGAGCAGTACTTC.